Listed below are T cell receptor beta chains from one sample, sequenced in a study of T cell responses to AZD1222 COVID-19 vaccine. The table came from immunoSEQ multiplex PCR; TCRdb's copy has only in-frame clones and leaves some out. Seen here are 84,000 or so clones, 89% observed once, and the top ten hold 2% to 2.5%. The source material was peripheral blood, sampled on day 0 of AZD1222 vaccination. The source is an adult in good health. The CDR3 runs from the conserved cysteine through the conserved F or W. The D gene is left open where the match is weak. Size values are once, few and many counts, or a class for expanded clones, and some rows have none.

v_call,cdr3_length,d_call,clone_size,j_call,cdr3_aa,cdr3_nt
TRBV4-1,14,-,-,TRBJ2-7,CASSQLDTAYEQYF,TGCGCCAGCAGCCAACTGGACACGGCCTACGAGCAGTACTTC
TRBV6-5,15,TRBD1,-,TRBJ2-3,CASRLDRGSTDTQYF,TGTGCCAGCAGATTGGACAGGGGAAGCACAGATACGCAGTATTTT
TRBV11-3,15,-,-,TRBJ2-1,CASSKAGASYNEQFF,TGTGCCAGCAGCAAGGCGGGCGCCTCCTACAATGAGCAGTTCTTC
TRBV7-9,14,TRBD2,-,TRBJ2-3,CASLAGGSTDTQYF,TGTGCCAGCTTAGCGGGGGGGAGCACAGATACGCAGTATTTT
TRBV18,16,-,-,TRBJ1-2,CASSPSNQVVLYGYTF,TGTGCCAGCTCACCGTCGAATCAAGTAGTACTCTATGGCTACACCTTC
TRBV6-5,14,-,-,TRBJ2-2,CASSSQGRDGELFF,TGTGCCAGCAGTTCTCAGGGGCGGGACGGGGAGCTGTTTTTT
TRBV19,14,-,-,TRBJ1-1,CASSKTAMNTEAFF,TGTGCCAGTAGTAAGACAGCTATGAACACTGAAGCTTTCTTT
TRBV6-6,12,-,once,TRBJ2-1,CASSSRSGEQFF,TGTGCCAGCAGCTCCCGGTCGGGTGAGCAGTTCTTC
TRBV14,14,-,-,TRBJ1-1,CASSLQGLDTEAFF,TGTGCCAGCAGCTTACAGGGTCTTGACACTGAAGCTTTCTTT
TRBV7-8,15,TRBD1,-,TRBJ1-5,CASSLVGTGLRPQHF,TGTGCCAGCAGCTTAGTCGGGACAGGGTTACGGCCCCAGCATTTT
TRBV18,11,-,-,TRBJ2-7,CASSQGVEQYF,TGTGCCAGCTCACAGGGGGTCGAGCAGTACTTC
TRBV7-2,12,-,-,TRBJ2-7,CASSLAQYEQYF,TGTGCCAGCAGCTTAGCGCAGTACGAGCAGTACTTC
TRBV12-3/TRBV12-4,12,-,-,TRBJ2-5,CASSRGFETQYF,TGTGCCAGCAGCAGGGGTTTTGAGACCCAGTACTTC
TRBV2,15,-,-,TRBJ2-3,CASTLLATRTDTQYF,TGTGCCAGCACCCTCCTAGCGACCCGCACAGATACGCAGTATTTT
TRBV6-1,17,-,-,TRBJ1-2,CASSDGPGGNRNYGYTF,TGTGCCAGCAGTGATGGGCCCGGGGGCAATAGGAACTATGGCTACACCTTC
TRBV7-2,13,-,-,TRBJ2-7,CASSLVGRGEQYF,TGTGCCAGCAGCTTAGTCGGGAGAGGGGAGCAGTACTTC
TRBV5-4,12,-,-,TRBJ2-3,CASSLSTDTQYF,TGTGCCAGCAGCTTGTCCACAGATACGCAGTATTTT
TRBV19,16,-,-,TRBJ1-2,CASSPTWAAGIAGYTF,TGTGCCAGTAGTCCTACCTGGGCGGCAGGGATTGCCGGCTACACCTTC
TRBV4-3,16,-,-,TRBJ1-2,CASSQDLGRAGYGYTF,TGCGCCAGCAGCCAAGATCTTGGCCGGGCGGGCTATGGCTACACCTTC
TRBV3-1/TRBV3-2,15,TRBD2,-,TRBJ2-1,CASSLRAGGGNEQFF,TGTGCCAGCAGCCTAAGAGCGGGAGGGGGTAATGAGCAGTTCTTC
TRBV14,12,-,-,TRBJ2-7,CASSQDGPRKYF,TGTGCCAGCAGCCAAGATGGTCCAAGGAAGTACTTC
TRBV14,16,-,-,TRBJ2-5,CASSQIRGALGETQYF,TGTGCCAGCAGCCAAATAAGGGGAGCCCTGGGGGAGACCCAGTACTTC
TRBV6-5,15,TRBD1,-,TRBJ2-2,CASSYPPNRGGELFF,TGTGCCAGCAGTTACCCCCCTAACAGGGGCGGGGAGCTGTTTTTT
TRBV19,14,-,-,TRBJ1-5,CASSIDRGPEPQHF,TGTGCCAGTAGTATAGATAGAGGCCCCGAGCCCCAGCATTTT
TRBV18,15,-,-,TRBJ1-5,CASSPEGQSYQPQHF,TGTGCCAGCTCACCAGAAGGACAATCTTATCAGCCCCAGCATTTT
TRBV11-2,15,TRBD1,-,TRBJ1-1,CASSQGQGLNTEAFF,TGTGCCAGCAGCCAAGGACAGGGGTTGAACACTGAAGCTTTCTTT
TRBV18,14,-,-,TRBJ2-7,CASSPLDSSYEQYF,TGTGCCAGCTCACCCTTGGACAGCTCCTACGAGCAGTACTTC
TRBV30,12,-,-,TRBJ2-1,CAWSEDRYEQFF,TGTGCCTGGAGTGAAGACAGGTATGAGCAGTTCTTC
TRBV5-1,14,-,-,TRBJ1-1,CASSWGRADSEAFF,TGCGCCAGCAGTTGGGGCAGGGCAGATTCTGAAGCTTTCTTT
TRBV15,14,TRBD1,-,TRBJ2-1,CATSSGTGGNEQFF,TGTGCCACCAGCTCGGGGACAGGGGGCAATGAGCAGTTCTTC
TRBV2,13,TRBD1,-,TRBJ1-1,CASTLQGPTEAFF,TGTGCCAGCACTTTACAGGGGCCGACTGAAGCTTTCTTT
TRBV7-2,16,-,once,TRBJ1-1,CASSLVPGTLNTEAFF,TGTGCCAGCAGCTTAGTTCCCGGGACACTGAACACTGAAGCTTTCTTT
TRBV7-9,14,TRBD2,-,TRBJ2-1,CASSLKAGYNEQFF,TGTGCCAGCAGCTTAAAAGCGGGATACAATGAGCAGTTCTTC
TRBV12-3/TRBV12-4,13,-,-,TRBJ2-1,CASSSLGNNEQFF,TGTGCCAGCAGTAGCCTTGGGAACAATGAGCAGTTCTTC
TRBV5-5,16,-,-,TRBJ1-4,CASSLSPDSRNEKLFF,TGTGCCAGCAGCTTGTCCCCCGACAGTCGGAATGAAAAACTGTTTTTT
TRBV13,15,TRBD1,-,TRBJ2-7,CASSLGTYRGGEQYF,TGTGCCAGCAGCTTAGGGACATACAGGGGCGGCGAGCAGTACTTC
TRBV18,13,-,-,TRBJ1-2,CASSPQGFDGYTF,TGTGCCAGCTCACCACAGGGGTTCGATGGCTACACCTTC
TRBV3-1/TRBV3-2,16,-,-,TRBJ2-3,CASSQDRQALTDTQYF,TGTGCCAGCAGCCAAGACAGGCAGGCGCTCACAGATACGCAGTATTTT
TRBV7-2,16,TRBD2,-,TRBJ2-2,CASSFYQGLNTGELFF,TGTGCCAGCAGCTTTTACCAGGGACTAAACACCGGGGAGCTGTTTTTT
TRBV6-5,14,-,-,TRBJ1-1,CASSRTGSGTEAFF,TGTGCCAGCAGTCGCACAGGGTCGGGCACTGAAGCTTTCTTT
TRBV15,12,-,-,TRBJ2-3,CATSRERGTQYF,TGTGCCACCAGCAGAGAGCGGGGTACGCAGTATTTT
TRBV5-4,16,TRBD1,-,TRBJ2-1,CASSPGGEVVLAEQFF,TGTGCCAGCAGCCCAGGGGGCGAGGTAGTTCTTGCTGAGCAGTTCTTC
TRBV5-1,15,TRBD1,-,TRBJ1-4,CASSGPGQGNEKLFF,TGCGCCAGCAGCGGCCCGGGACAGGGTAATGAAAAACTGTTTTTT
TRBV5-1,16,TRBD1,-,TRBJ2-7,CASTPGSGQGAYEQYF,TGCGCCAGCACCCCCGGAAGTGGACAGGGGGCATACGAGCAGTACTTC
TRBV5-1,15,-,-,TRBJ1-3,CASSAGGVSGNTIYF,TGCGCCAGCAGCGCAGGAGGAGTCTCTGGAAACACCATATATTTT